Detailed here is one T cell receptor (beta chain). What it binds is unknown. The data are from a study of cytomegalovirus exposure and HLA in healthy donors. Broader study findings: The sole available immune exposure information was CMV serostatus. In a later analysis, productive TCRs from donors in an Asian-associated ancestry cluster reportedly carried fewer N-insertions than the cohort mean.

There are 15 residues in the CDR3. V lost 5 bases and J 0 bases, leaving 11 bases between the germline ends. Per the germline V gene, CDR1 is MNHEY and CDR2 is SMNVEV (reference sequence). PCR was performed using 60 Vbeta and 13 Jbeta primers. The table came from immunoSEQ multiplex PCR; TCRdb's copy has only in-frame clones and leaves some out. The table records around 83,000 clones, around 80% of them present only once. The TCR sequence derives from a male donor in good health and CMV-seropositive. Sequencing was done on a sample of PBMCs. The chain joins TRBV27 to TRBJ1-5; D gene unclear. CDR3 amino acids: CASSRGQYSNQPQHF. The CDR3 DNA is TGTGCCAGCAGTAGAGGGCAGTATAGCAATCAGCCCCAGCATTTT.